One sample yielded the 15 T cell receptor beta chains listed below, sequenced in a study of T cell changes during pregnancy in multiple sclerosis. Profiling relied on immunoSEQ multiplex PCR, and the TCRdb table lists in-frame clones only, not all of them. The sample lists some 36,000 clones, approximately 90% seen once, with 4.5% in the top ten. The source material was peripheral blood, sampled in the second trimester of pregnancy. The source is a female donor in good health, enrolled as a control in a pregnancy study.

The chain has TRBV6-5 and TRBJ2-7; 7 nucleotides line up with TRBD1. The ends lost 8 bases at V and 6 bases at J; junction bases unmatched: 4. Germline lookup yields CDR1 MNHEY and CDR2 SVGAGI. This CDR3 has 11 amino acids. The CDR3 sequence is CASRQGIEQYF. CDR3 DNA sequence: TGTGCCAGCCGACAGGGAATCGAGCAGTACTTC.

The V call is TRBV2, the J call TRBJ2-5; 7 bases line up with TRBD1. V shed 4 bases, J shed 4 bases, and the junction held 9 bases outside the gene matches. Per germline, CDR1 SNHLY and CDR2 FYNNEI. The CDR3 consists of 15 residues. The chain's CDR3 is CASSGTRDRLETQYF. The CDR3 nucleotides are TGTGCCAGCAGTGGAACCCGGGACAGACTAGAGACCCAGTACTTC.

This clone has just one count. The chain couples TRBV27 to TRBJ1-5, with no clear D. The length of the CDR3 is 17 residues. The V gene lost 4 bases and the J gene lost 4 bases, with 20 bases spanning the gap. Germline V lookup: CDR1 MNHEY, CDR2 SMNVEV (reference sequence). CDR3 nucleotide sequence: TGTGCCAGCAGTTCCATCAACATTGGGCGGGGTAATCAGCCCCAGCATTTT. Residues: CASSSINIGRGNQPQHF.

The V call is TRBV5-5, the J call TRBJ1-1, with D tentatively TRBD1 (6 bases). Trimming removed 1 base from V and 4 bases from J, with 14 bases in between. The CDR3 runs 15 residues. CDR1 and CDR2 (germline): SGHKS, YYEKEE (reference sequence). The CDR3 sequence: CASSLSQGFGTEAFF. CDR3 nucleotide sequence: TGTGCCAGCAGCTTGTCACAGGGATTTGGCACTGAAGCTTTCTTT.

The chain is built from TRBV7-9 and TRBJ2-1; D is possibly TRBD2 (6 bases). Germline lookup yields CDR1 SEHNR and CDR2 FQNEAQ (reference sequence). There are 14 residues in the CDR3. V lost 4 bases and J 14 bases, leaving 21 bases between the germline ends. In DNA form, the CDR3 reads TGTGCCAGCAGCTCCCAAGGGGCTGCGGGGCCCAAGTTCTTC. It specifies CASSSQGAAGPKFF.

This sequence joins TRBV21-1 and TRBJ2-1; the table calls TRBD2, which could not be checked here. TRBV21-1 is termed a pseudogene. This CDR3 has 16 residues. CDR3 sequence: CASSKKRLAGGNEQFF. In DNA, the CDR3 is TGTGCCAGCAGCAAAAAGAGACTAGCGGGGGGCAATGAGCAGTTCTTC.

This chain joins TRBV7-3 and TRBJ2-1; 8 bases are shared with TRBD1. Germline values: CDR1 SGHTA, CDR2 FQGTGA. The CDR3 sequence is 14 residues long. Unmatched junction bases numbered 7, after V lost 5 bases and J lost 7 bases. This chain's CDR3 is CASSGQGAWNEQFF. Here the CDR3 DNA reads TGTGCCAGCAGCGGGCAGGGGGCTTGGAATGAGCAGTTCTTC.

The CDR3 DNA follows: TGCGCCAGCTCCGACCGAAAAGCGGGAGTTAGCGATACGCAGTATTTT. Translated, it gives CASSDRKAGVSDTQYF. V is TRBV5-1 and J is TRBJ2-3; TRBD2 matches at 8 bases. The CDR3 length is 16 residues. V was clipped by 7 bases and J by 6 bases; unmatched bases: 16. Germline loops: CDR1 SGHRS, CDR2 YFSETQ.

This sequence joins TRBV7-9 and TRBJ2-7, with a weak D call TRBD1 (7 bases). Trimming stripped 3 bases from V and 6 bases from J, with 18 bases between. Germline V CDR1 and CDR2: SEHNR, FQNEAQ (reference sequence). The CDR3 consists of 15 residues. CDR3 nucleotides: TGTGCCAGCAGCTTGGAACAGGGGCGTAGCGGCGAGCAGTACTTC. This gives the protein CASSLEQGRSGEQYF.

The CDR3 coding sequence is TGTGCCAGCAGCACGAGGGGACAGGCACACAACGGGGAGCTGTTTTTT. Translated, it gives CASSTRGQAHNGELFF. The rearrangement uses TRBV5-8 and TRBJ2-2; TRBD1 matches at 8 bases. The germline V gene has CDR1 SGHTS and CDR2 YDEGEE. CDR3 length: 16 amino acids. Trimming at V came to 4 bases and at J to 7 bases, leaving 12 bases not matched to a gene. Full variable domain (outside the CDR3, taken from reference TRBV5-8 and TRBJ2-2): EAGVTQSPTHLIKTRGQQATLRCSPISGHTSVYWYQQALGLGLQFLLWYDEGEERNRGNFPPRFSGRQFPNYSSELNVNALELEDSALYLCASSTRGQAHNGELFFGEGSRLTVL.

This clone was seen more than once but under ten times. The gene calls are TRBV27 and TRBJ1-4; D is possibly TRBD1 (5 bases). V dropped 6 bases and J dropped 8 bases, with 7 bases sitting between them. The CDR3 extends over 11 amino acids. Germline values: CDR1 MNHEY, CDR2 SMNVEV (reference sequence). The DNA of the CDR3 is TGTGCCAGCAGGAAGGGGGAAAAACTGTTTTTT. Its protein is CASRKGEKLFF. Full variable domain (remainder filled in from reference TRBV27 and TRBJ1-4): EAQVTQNPRYLITVTGKKLTVTCSQNMNHEYMSWYRQDPGLGLRQIYYSMNVEVTDKGDVPEGYKVSRKEKRNFPLILESPSPNQTSLYFCASRKGEKLFFGSGTQLSVL.

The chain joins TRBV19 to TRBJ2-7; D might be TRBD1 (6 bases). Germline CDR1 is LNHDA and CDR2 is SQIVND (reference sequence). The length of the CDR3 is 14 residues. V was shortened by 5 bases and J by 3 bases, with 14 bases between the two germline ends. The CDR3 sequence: CASSPRDINYEQYF. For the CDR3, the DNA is TGTGCCAGTAGTCCCCGGGACATCAACTACGAGCAGTACTTC.

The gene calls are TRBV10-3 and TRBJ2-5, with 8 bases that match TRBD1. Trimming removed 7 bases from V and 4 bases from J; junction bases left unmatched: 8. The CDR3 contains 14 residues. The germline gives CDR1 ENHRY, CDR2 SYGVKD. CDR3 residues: CAITEDRDTETQYF. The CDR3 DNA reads TGTGCCATCACCGAGGACAGGGATACAGAGACCCAGTACTTC.

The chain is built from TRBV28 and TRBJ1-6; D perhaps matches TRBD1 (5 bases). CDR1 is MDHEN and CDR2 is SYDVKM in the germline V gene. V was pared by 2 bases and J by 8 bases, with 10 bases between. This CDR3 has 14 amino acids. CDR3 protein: CASSLAGYHSPLHF. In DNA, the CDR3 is TGTGCCAGCAGTTTAGCAGGGTATCATTCACCCCTCCACTTT.

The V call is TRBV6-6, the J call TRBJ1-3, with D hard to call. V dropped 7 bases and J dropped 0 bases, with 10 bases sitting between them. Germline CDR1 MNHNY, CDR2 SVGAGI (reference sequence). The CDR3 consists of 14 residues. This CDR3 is CASTESSSGNTIYF. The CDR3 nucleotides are TGTGCCAGCACCGAATCGAGCTCTGGAAACACCATATATTTT.